These 29 T cell receptor beta chains originate from one sample sequenced in a study of T cells expressing NK-cell markers. No DNA is given; TCRdb re-called the 5' RACE reads and lists each CDR3 protein once. The sample holds 150,000 to 180,000 distinct CDR3 sequences. The sequencing sample was made of blood T cells: a sorted CD56 or NKG2C T cell subset, CD4+ or CD8+ T cells, or bulk PBMC T cells (not recorded which). All receptors come from a woman between 50 and 59 years old in good health.

The chain uses TRBV14 and TRBJ2-1; the TCRdb D gene call, TRBD2, has no DNA to confirm it. There are 17 residues in the CDR3. The germline V gene has CDR1 SGHDN and CDR2 FVKESK. The CDR3 reads CASSQRLAGGSYNEQFF.

The rearrangement uses TRBV2 and TRBJ1-3. Germline V gene lookup returns CDR1 SNHLY and CDR2 FYNNEI. The length of the CDR3 is 15 residues. CDR3 residues: CASSEALTSGNTIYF.

V usage is TRBV4-1 and J usage is TRBJ1-2. Germline V CDR1 and CDR2: MGHRA, YSYEKL. The CDR3 consists of 13 residues. CDR3 sequence reads: CASSQENGYGYTF.

The chain employs TRBV2 and TRBJ1-1; the D call from TCRdb, TRBD1, cannot be confirmed without DNA. CDR3 length equals 16 residues. The germline gives CDR1 SNHLY, CDR2 FYNNEI. The CDR3: CASSEPHHGRLDEAFF.

V is TRBV20-1 and J is TRBJ2-1. The CDR3 is 16 amino acids. CDR1 and CDR2 (germline): DFQATT, SNEGSKA (reference sequence). CDR3: CSARDYLDPSYNEQFF.

The chain has TRBV13 and TRBJ2-1. Per the germline V gene, CDR1 is PRHDT and CDR2 is FYEKMQ (reference sequence). This CDR3 region has 14 residues. The CDR3 reads CASSSGRVHNEQFF.

The rearrangement uses TRBV19 and TRBJ2-2; TCRdb designates TRBD2, a call that cannot be tested without DNA. The CDR3 totals 16 residues. Per the germline V gene, CDR1 is LNHDA and CDR2 is SQIVND (reference sequence). CDR3 sequence reads: CASSMGLAEGAGELFF.

By frequency, this clonotype registers medium-sized. The rearrangement joins TRBV24-1 to TRBJ2-3; the D gene TCRdb calls, TRBD1, cannot be checked with no DNA. The CDR3 sequence is 14 residues long. Germline CDR1 is KGHDR and CDR2 is SFDVKD. The CDR3 sequence: CATSDLGTWDTQYF.

The chain links TRBV5-6 to TRBJ2-5; the TCRdb D gene call, TRBD1, has no DNA to confirm it. Germline V lookup: CDR1 SGHDT, CDR2 YYEEEE. The CDR3 is 14 amino acids. The CDR3 region is CASSRETGFKTQYF. Full variable domain (rest looked up from reference TRBV5-6 and TRBJ2-5): DAGVTQSPTHLIKTRGQQVTLRCSPKSGHDTVSWYQQALGQGPQFIFQYYEEEERQRGNFPDRFSGHQFPNYSSELNVNALLLGDSALYLCASSRETGFKTQYFGPGTRLLVL.

The chain employs TRBV5-1 and TRBJ1-1; TCRdb lists TRBD1, though no DNA is available to test this call. The CDR3 totals 17 residues. The germline CDR1 and CDR2 sequences are SGHRS and YFSETQ. The CDR3 reads CASKDLTNRGKVAEAFF.

This CDR3 reads CAISGDRMRETQYF. This chain uses TRBV10-3 with TRBJ2-5; TCRdb names TRBD1, which stays unverified in the absence of DNA. There are 14 residues in the CDR3. Looked up from germline, CDR1 is ENHRY and CDR2 is SYGVKD.

The rearrangement uses TRBV3-1 and TRBJ2-1; the D call from TCRdb, TRBD2, cannot be confirmed without DNA. Germline V gene lookup returns CDR1 LGHDT and CDR2 YNNKEL (reference sequence). The CDR3 has 15 residues. This chain's CDR3 is CASSPGRGASNEQFF.

V usage is TRBV4-1 and J usage is TRBJ1-3. The CDR3 length is 15 residues. Germline lookup yields CDR1 MGHRA and CDR2 YSYEKL. The CDR3 protein is CASSQGFGSGNTIYF.

The chain is built from TRBV6-6 and TRBJ2-7; there is no DNA to check the TCRdb D call of TRBD2. In germline, CDR1 is MNHNY, CDR2 SVGAGI (reference sequence). The CDR3 length is 14 residues. This CDR3 reads CASKWRGSSYEQYF.

The chain combines TRBV2 with TRBJ1-3. From germline, CDR1 is SNHLY and CDR2 FYNNEI. CDR3 length equals 15 residues. The CDR3 protein is CASSEGPGGRDTIYF.

The rearrangement joins TRBV25-1 to TRBJ1-6; TCRdb gives TRBD1 as the D gene, but with no DNA this cannot be confirmed. The CDR3 totals 13 residues. CDR1 is MGHDK and CDR2 is SYGVNS in the germline V gene. The CDR3 loop reads CASSAGDSSPLHF.

V and J are TRBV6-6 and TRBJ2-7; the D gene TCRdb calls, TRBD1, cannot be checked with no DNA. Per germline, CDR1 MNHNY and CDR2 SVGAGI (reference sequence). The CDR3 loop spans 12 amino acids. The CDR3 reads CASSHGDHEQYF.

The genes are TRBV5-5 and TRBJ1-5; the TCRdb call, TRBD1, lacks DNA for checking. CDR1 and CDR2 (germline): SGHKS, YYEKEE (reference sequence). The CDR3 extends over 15 amino acids. CDR3 residues: CASSLLQGKNQPQHF.

The gene calls are TRBV7-9 and TRBJ2-2. This CDR3 comprises 11 residues. Germline V lookup: CDR1 SEHNR, CDR2 FQNEAQ (reference sequence). The CDR3 spells CATLEAGELFF.

The chain uses TRBV12-3 or TRBV12-4 and TRBJ2-2; with no DNA, the TCRdb D assignment of TRBD1 cannot be verified. This CDR3 region has 14 residues. The CDR3 region is CASSRDRNTGELFF.

The rearrangement joins TRBV2 to TRBJ1-2; no DNA is available, so the TRBD1 call from TCRdb remains unchecked. The CDR3 length is 12 residues. The germline CDR1 and CDR2 sequences are SNHLY and FYNNEI. This chain's CDR3 is CASSSRVSGYTF.

The chain is built from TRBV12-3 or TRBV12-4 and TRBJ2-5; the D call from TCRdb, TRBD2, cannot be confirmed without DNA. There are 15 residues in the CDR3. The CDR3 spells CASSFLAGSPETQYF.

This sequence joins TRBV7-9 and TRBJ2-1; TCRdb selects TRBD1, and the lack of DNA leaves this call unchecked. The CDR3 is made up of 16 amino acids. Germline-derived CDR1 and CDR2 are SEHNR and FQNEAQ (reference sequence). CDR3 sequence reads: CASSSSGRGVDNEQFF. The full variable domain, completed using reference TRBV7-9 and TRBJ2-1, is DTGVSQNPRHKITKRGQNVTFRCDPISEHNRLYWYRQTLGQGPEFLTYFQNEAQLEKSRLLSDRFSAERPKGSFSTLEIQRTEQGDSAMYLCASSSSGRGVDNEQFFGPGTRLTVL.

The chain combines TRBV28 with TRBJ2-2; the TRBD2 assignment by TCRdb is unverifiable without DNA. There are 14 residues in the CDR3. Germline values: CDR1 MDHEN, CDR2 SYDVKM. This CDR3 reads CASRDSQSTGELFF.

The chain is built from TRBV4-1 and TRBJ2-3; TCRdb's D call, TRBD2, is unchecked because there is no DNA. Germline V gene data show CDR1 as MGHRA and CDR2 as YSYEKL. The CDR3 has 18 amino acids. This CDR3 reads CASSQVPMGGSSADTQYF.

V usage is TRBV7-9 and J usage is TRBJ2-5. CDR1 is SEHNR and CDR2 is FQNEAQ in the germline V gene (reference sequence). The CDR3 is 12 amino acids. The chain's CDR3 is CASSRLQETQYF.

This chain joins TRBV13 and TRBJ2-7; TCRdb indicates TRBD2, and absent DNA this call remains unverified. Germline V lookup: CDR1 PRHDT, CDR2 FYEKMQ (reference sequence). The CDR3 extends over 15 amino acids. CDR3 residues: CASTMGTSGRYEQYF. The variable domain in full, with the rest retrieved from reference TRBV13 and TRBJ2-7, is AAGVIQSPRHLIKEKRETATLKCYPIPRHDTVYWYQQGPGQDPQFLISFYEKMQSDKGSIPDRFSAQQFSDYHSELNMSSLELGDSALYFCASTMGTSGRYEQYFGPGTRLTVT.

V usage is TRBV5-1 and J usage is TRBJ2-7; TCRdb names TRBD1, which stays unverified in the absence of DNA. The CDR3 runs to 11 residues. Germline V CDR1 and CDR2: SGHRS, YFSETQ. The CDR3 loop reads CASSNDRGQYF.

The genes are TRBV9 and TRBJ2-2; TCRdb indicates TRBD2, and absent DNA this call remains unverified. The CDR3 has 14 residues. The germline V gene encodes CDR1 SGDLS and CDR2 YYNGEE. The CDR3 here is CASSRDSNTGELFF.